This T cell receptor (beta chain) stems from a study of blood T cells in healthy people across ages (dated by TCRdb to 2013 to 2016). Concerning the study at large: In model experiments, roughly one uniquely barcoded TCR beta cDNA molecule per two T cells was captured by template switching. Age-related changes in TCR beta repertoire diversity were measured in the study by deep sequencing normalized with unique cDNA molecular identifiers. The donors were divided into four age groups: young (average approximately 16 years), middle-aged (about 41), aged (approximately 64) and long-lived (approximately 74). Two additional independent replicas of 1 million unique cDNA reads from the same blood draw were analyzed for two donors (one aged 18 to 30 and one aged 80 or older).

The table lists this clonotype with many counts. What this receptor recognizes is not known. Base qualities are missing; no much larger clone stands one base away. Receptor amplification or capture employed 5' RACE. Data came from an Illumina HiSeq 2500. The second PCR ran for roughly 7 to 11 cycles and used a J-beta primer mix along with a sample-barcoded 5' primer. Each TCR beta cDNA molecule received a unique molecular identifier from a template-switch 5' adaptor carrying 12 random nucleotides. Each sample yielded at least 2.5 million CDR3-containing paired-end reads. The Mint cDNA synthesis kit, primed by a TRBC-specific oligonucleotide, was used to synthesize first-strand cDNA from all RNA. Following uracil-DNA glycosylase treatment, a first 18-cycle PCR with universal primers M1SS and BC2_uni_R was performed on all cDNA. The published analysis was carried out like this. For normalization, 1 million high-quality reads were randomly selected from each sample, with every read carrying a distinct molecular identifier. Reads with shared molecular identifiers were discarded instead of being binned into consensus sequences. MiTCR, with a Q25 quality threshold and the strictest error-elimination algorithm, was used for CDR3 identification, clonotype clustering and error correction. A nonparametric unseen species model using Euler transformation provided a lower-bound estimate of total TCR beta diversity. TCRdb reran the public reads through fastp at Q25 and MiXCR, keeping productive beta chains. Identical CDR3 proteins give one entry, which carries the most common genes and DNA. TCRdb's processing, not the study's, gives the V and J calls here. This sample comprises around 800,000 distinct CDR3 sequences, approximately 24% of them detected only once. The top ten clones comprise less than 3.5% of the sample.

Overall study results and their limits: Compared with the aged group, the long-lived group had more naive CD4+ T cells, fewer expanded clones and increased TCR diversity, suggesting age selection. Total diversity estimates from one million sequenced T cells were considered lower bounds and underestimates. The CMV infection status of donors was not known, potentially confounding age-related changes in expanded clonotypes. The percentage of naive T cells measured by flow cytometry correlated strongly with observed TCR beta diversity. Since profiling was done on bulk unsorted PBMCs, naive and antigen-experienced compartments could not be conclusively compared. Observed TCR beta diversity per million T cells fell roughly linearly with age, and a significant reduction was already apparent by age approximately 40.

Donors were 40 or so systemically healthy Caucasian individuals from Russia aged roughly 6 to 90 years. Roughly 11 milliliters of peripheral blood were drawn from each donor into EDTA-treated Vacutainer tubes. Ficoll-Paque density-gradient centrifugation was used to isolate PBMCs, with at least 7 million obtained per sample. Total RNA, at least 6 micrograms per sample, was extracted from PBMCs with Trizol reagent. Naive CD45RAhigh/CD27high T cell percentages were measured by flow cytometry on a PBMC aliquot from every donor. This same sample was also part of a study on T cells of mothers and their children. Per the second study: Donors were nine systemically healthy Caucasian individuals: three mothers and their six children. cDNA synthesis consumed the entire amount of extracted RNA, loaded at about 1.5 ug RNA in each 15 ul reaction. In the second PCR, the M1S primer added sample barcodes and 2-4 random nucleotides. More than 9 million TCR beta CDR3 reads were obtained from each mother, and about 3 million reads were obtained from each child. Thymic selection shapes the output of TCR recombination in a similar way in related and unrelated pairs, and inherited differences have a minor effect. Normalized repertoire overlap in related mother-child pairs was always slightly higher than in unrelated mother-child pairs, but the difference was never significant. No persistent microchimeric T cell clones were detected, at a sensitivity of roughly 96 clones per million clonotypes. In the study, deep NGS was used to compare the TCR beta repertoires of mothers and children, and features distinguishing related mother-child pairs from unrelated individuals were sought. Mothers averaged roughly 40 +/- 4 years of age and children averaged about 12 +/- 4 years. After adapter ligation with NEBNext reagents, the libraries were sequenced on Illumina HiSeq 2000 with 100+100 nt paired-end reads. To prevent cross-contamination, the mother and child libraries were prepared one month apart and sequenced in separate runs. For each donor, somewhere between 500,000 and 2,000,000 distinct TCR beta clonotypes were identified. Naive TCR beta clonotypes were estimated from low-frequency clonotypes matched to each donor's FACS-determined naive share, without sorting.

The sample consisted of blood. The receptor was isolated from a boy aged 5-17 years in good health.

In nucleotide form, the sequence is TGCGCCAGCAGTAACAGCTCAGACGAGCAGTACTTC. Translation gives CASSNSSDEQYF. The rearranged chain carries TRBV5-1 and TRBJ2-7; no D gene is confidently identified. CDR1 SGHRS and CDR2 YFSETQ were looked up in the germline V gene. V gives up 5 bases and J gives up 5 bases, and the segment between their germline ends measures 11 bases. The CDR3 sequence holds 12 residues, the cysteine and phenylalanine included. Only the CDR3 part of the read is kept: 36 bases, read in frame from the first base.